Listed below are T cell receptor beta chains from one sample, sequenced in a study of control samples from healthy donors and cancer patients. Profiling relied on immunoSEQ multiplex PCR, and the TCRdb table lists in-frame clones only, not all of them. This sample has about 410,000 clones, with 75% to 95% found just once. Material: PBMCs. These receptors came from a man aged 35 to 55 with head and neck cancer. Both conserved end residues are part of each CDR3. D genes are given only for firm matches. Size is omitted from some rows. Given values are once, few, many or a class for expanded clones.

clone_size	v_call	j_call	d_call	cdr3_nt	cdr3_aa
NA	TRBV4-3	TRBJ1-5	NA	TGCGCCAGCAGCCAAGATCGAAGCACACAGGTGGAAATCCCGTATAGCAATCAGCCCCAGCATTTT	CASSQDRSTQVEIPYSNQPQHF
NA	TRBV5-8	TRBJ2-3	NA	TGTGCCAGCAGCCTGAGGGGCCCCGGAGGCACAGATACGCAGTATTTT	CASSLRGPGGTDTQYF
few	TRBV11-2	TRBJ2-7	NA	TGTGCCAGCAGCTGGCGGGGTAGCTACGAGCAGTACTTC	CASSWRGSYEQYF
once	TRBV6-2/TRBV6-3	TRBJ1-1	NA	TGTGCCAGCAGCCAGAGAGGGGCAGAGGCGAACACTGAAGCTTTCTTT	CASSQRGAEANTEAFF
NA	TRBV7-3	TRBJ1-1	NA	TGTGCCAGCAGCTCCCGACAGTCAACTGAAGCTTTCTTT	CASSSRQSTEAFF
NA	TRBV5-1	TRBJ2-3	NA	TGCGCCAGCAGCTTGGCAGATACGCAGTATTTT	CASSLADTQYF
NA	TRBV18	TRBJ1-4	NA	TGTGCCAGCTCACGTGCATGGGTGGGAGGCGAAAAACTGTTTTTT	CASSRAWVGGEKLFF
NA	TRBV4-1	TRBJ1-6	TRBD1	TGCGCCAGCAGCCCAAAGACGACAGGGACTAGGCTTTCACCCCTCCACTTT	CASSPKTTGTRLSPLHF
NA	TRBV9	TRBJ2-3	TRBD1	TGTGCCAGCGGGACGACAGGGGTGGCAGATACGCAGTATTTT	CASGTTGVADTQYF
NA	TRBV28	TRBJ2-5	TRBD1	TGTGCCAGCAGTTTAAAGGGACAGGGTATTGCGGAGACCCAGTACTTC	CASSLKGQGIAETQYF
NA	TRBV28	TRBJ2-3	NA	TGTGCCAGCAGTTCCGAGAGGCTGGCAGATACGCAGTATTTT	CASSSERLADTQYF
NA	TRBV6-5	TRBJ2-7	NA	TGTGCCAGCAGTTCGCTGGGAGGCCCCTACGAGCAGTACTTC	CASSSLGGPYEQYF
NA	TRBV7-3	TRBJ2-7	TRBD1	TGTGCCAGCAGCCCTAGACCAGGGGGTGACGAGCAGTACTTC	CASSPRPGGDEQYF
once	TRBV10-3	TRBJ2-3	NA	TGTGCCATCAGTGAGTCTTCGGCGGGACGAGCAGATACGCAGTATTTT	CAISESSAGRADTQYF
NA	TRBV9	TRBJ2-5	TRBD1	TGTGCCAGCAGCTCGACCGGGACAGGGAGGGAGACCCAGTACTTC	CASSSTGTGRETQYF
NA	TRBV6-6	TRBJ1-2	NA	TGTGCCAGCGTGGACGGCAACTATGGCTACACCTTC	CASVDGNYGYTF
NA	TRBV10-3	TRBJ2-7	NA	TGTGCCATCAGTGAGATCGGCTACGAGCAGTACTTC	CAISEIGYEQYF
once	TRBV6-6	TRBJ2-7	NA	TGTGCCAGCAGTAGGACGGAAGCCTACGAGCAGTACTTC	CASSRTEAYEQYF
NA	TRBV6-2/TRBV6-3	TRBJ1-4	TRBD1	TGTGCCAGCAGTTCTAAAAGGACAGGGGATTCTGAAAAACTGTTTTTT	CASSSKRTGDSEKLFF
NA	TRBV18	TRBJ1-1	NA	TGTGCCAGCTCACCACCTTGGACCGCCGACACTGAAGCTTTCTTT	CASSPPWTADTEAFF
NA	TRBV27	TRBJ2-4	TRBD1	TGTGCCAGCAGGGCCGTTGGGGACAGACTAGCCAAAAACATTCAGTACTTC	CASRAVGDRLAKNIQYF
NA	TRBV12-3/TRBV12-4	TRBJ2-1	TRBD2	TGTGCCAGCAGTTTAGGCGGGGGGTGGTTCTTC	CASSLGGGWFF
few	TRBV27	TRBJ1-4	TRBD1	TGTGCCAGCAGCCTACAGGGGGCGGGTGAAAAACTGTTTTTT	CASSLQGAGEKLFF
NA	TRBV19	TRBJ1-3	NA	TGTGCCAGTACCACTGACTTCTCCCACGGAAACACCATATATTTT	CASTTDFSHGNTIYF
once	TRBV5-6	TRBJ2-3	TRBD2	TGTGCCAGCAGCAGCGGGGGGCGAAGCACAGATACGCAGTATTTT	CASSSGGRSTDTQYF
NA	TRBV11-2	TRBJ1-1	NA	TGTGCCAGCAGCTTACCCGATCCTGGGACTGAAGCTTTCTTT	CASSLPDPGTEAFF
NA	TRBV7-2	TRBJ1-3	TRBD1	TGTGCCAGCAGCTTAGTGCCAGGGTCAGGGGGCACCATATATTTT	CASSLVPGSGGTIYF
NA	TRBV5-1	TRBJ2-7	TRBD2	TGCGCCAGCAGAAAAGCTAGCGGGGGGTCCCTCGAGCAGTACTTC	CASRKASGGSLEQYF
NA	TRBV4-3	TRBJ2-5	TRBD2	TGCGCCAGCAGCCAGGGTTTTAGCGGGGGGGAGACCCAGTACTTC	CASSQGFSGGETQYF
NA	TRBV27	TRBJ2-7	NA	TGTGCCAGCAGTTCCTGGGCTCCCTACGAGCAGTACTTC	CASSSWAPYEQYF
NA	TRBV28	TRBJ2-1	NA	TGTGCCAGCAGTTTAGGTGGGACTGGCGGTTACAATGAGCAGTTCTTC	CASSLGGTGGYNEQFF
NA	TRBV7-2	TRBJ2-3	TRBD2	TGTGCCAGCAGCTTTAACAGCGGGGGGGCCTTTACGCAGTATTTT	CASSFNSGGAFTQYF
NA	TRBV4-2	TRBJ2-5	NA	TGTGCCAGCAGCCAAGGTATAACCCAAGAGACCCAGTACTTC	CASSQGITQETQYF
NA	TRBV16	TRBJ1-6	NA	TGTGCCAGCAACTGGGAGGCTCAAATTTCACCCCTCCACTTT	CASNWEAQISPLHF
NA	TRBV28	TRBJ1-2	NA	TGTGCCAGCCAGAACCCAACTAACTATGGCTACACCTTC	CASQNPTNYGYTF
NA	TRBV11-1	TRBJ2-7	NA	TGTGCCAGCAGCTTGACCTCAGCCTACGAGCAGTACTTC	CASSLTSAYEQYF
few	TRBV7-2	TRBJ1-1	NA	TGTGCCAGCAGCTTAGGGCCCACTGAAGCTTTCTTT	CASSLGPTEAFF
NA	TRBV15	TRBJ2-7	TRBD1	TGTGCCACCAGCAGAGATTTAGGCAGGGGGCGAGACGAGCAGTACTTC	CATSRDLGRGRDEQYF
NA	TRBV30	TRBJ2-5	TRBD1	TGTGCCTGGAGTGCAGGGGGGACCCAGTACTTC	CAWSAGGTQYF
once	TRBV11-2	TRBJ2-7	NA	TGTGCCAGCACCCAAGACTCCCGGAGCTCCTACGAGCAGTACTTC	CASTQDSRSSYEQYF
NA	TRBV19	TRBJ1-1	NA	TGTGCCAGTAGTATAGGAACAGGGTCCCTGAACACTGAAGCTTTCTTT	CASSIGTGSLNTEAFF
NA	TRBV2	TRBJ2-5	NA	TGTGCCAGCAGTGAAGGGAGCACCGCTACGGAGACCCAGTACTTC	CASSEGSTATETQYF
NA	TRBV28	TRBJ2-4	NA	TGTGCCAGCAGTCCGGGACAATTCAAGTTAGCCAAAAACATTCAGTACTTC	CASSPGQFKLAKNIQYF
NA	TRBV5-6	TRBJ1-2	NA	TGTGCCAGCAGCTTGGAGGTTAGGGGCGGCTACACCTTC	CASSLEVRGGYTF
NA	TRBV19	TRBJ1-5	NA	TGTGCCAGTAGTATAGAAGCGGTGGGCAATCAGCCCCAGCATTTT	CASSIEAVGNQPQHF
NA	TRBV7-3	TRBJ2-2	NA	TGTGCCAGCAGCTTATCTCTGGGCGGGGAGCTGTTTTTT	CASSLSLGGELFF
once	TRBV27	TRBJ2-1	NA	TGTGCCAGCAGTTTATCGAGGGGTCCCAATGAGCAGTTCTTC	CASSLSRGPNEQFF
few	TRBV30	TRBJ1-2	NA	TGTGCCTGGAGTGTACTAGGGAAGGGCTATGGCTACACCTTC	CAWSVLGKGYGYTF
NA	TRBV30	TRBJ1-5	NA	TGTGCCTGTAGGGCGGGTAGCAATCAGCCCCAGCATTTT	CACRAGSNQPQHF
NA	TRBV4-1	TRBJ1-1	NA	TGCGCCAGCAGCCAAACCAGGGCCACTGAAGCTTTCTTT	CASSQTRATEAFF
NA	TRBV3-1/TRBV3-2	TRBJ2-3	TRBD2	TGTGCCAGCAGCCAAAGTCCGGGACTAGCGGGAGGAGGTTACACAGATACGCAGTATTTT	CASSQSPGLAGGGYTDTQYF
NA	TRBV9	TRBJ2-7	NA	TGTGCCAGCAGCGTAGACTCGTCCCATCTTACCGAGCAGTACTTC	CASSVDSSHLTEQYF
once	TRBV5-1	TRBJ2-7	NA	TGCGCCAGCAGCTTGGGGGACGGTACCTACGAGCAGTACTTC	CASSLGDGTYEQYF
few	TRBV25-1	TRBJ1-6	NA	TGTGCCAGCAGTGACCGAGGGAGGAATTCACCCCTCCACTTT	CASSDRGRNSPLHF
few	TRBV6-6	TRBJ2-1	NA	TGTGCCAGCAGTTACGGATGGCAGGACAATGAGCAGTTCTTC	CASSYGWQDNEQFF
NA	TRBV5-6	TRBJ2-3	TRBD1	TGTGCCAGCAGCTTGGGAGGGGGCCCAGATACGCAGTATTTT	CASSLGGGPDTQYF
NA	TRBV15	TRBJ1-5	NA	TGTGCCACCAGCAGAGAAGGTTGGGGGCAGAACAATCAGCCCCAGCATTTT	CATSREGWGQNNQPQHF